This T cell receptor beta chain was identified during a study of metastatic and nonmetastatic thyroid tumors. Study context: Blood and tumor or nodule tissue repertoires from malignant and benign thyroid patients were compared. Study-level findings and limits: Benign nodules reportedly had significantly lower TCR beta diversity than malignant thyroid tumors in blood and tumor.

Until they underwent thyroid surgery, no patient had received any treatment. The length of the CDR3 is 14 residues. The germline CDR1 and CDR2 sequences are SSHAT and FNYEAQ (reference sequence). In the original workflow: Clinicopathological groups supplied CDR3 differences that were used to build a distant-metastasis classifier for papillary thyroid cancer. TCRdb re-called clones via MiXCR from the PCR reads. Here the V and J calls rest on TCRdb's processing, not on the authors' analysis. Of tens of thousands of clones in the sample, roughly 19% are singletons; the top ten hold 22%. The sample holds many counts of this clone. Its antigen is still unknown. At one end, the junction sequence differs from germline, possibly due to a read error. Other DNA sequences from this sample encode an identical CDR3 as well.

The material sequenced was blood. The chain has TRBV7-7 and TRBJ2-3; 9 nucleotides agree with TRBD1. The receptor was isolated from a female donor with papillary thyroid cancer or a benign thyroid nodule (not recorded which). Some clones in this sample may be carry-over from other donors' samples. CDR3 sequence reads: CASSHGQGSDTQYF. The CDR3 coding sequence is TGTGCTAGCAGCCACGGACAGGGGTCTGATACGCAGTATTTT. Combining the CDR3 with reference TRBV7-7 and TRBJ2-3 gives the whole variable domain GAGVSQSPRYKVTKRGQDVTLRCDPISSHATLYWYQQALGQGPEFLTYFNYEAQPDKSGLPSDRFSAERPEGSISTLTIQRTEQRDSAMYRCASSHGQGSDTQYFGPGTRLTVL.